These 7 T cell receptor beta chains originate from one sample sequenced in a study of T cells in Graves' hyperthyroidism and ophthalmopathy. Using RNA transcripts as the source, TCR beta CDR3 regions were amplified. Initially, a first-round RT-PCR of the TCR CDR3 employed the HTBI primer set. MiXCR, applied by TCRdb to the multiplex PCR reads, yields one record per CDR3 protein. In the table there are fewer than 500,000 distinct CDR3 sequences, roughly 15% of which are singletons. The sequenced sample was blood. The receptors originated from a woman younger than 45 with Graves' ophthalmopathy.

This clonotype was picked up one time. Possible read error: a much larger clone is one base away. The V call is TRBV15, the J call TRBJ1-4; D gene uncertain. This CDR3 contains 18 residues. Germline CDR1 is LNHNV and CDR2 is YYDKDF (reference sequence). The CDR3 region has the DNA TGTACCACCAGCAGAGATTGGGTAGATTCCACAACTAATGAAAAACTGTTTTTT. Protein product: CTTSRDWVDSTTNEKLFF.

This clonotype was recorded many times. The chain is built from TRBV5-6 and TRBJ2-3; TRBD1 might be the D (6 bases). The CDR3 spans 19 residues. Trimming cost V 2 bases and J 5 bases, with 27 bases left between them. Germline lookup yields CDR1 SGHDT and CDR2 YYEEEE. The CDR3 bases are TGTGCCAGCAGCTTAAATGGGGACAATTTTTGGCGTAAGAGAGATACGCAGTATTTT. Amino acid sequence: CASSLNGDNFWRKRDTQYF.

This clonotype was seen many times. This chain joins TRBV20-1 and TRBJ2-1; 10 positions agree with TRBD2. Germline V gene data show CDR1 as DFQATT and CDR2 as SNEGSKA (reference sequence). With 3 bases clipped from V and 4 bases from J, the junction kept 9 bases outside the gene matches. The CDR3 has 16 residues. The CDR3 spells CSASELAGNPYNEQFF. The CDR3 nucleotides read TGCAGTGCTAGTGAACTAGCGGGGAACCCTTACAATGAGCAGTTCTTC.

This clonotype occurred many times. The chain recombines TRBV6-1 with TRBJ1-2, with 10 bases aligning to TRBD1. Germline CDR1 and CDR2: MNHNS and SASEGT. The ends lost 2 bases at V and 8 bases at J; junction bases unmatched: 5. CDR3 length equals 14 residues. The chain's CDR3 is CASSERGQGKGYTF. The CDR3 DNA reads TGTGCCAGCAGTGAAAGGGGACAGGGGAAAGGCTACACCTTC.

In its sample, this clonotype was seen a few times. The J gene is TRBJ1-2, the V gene TRBV29-1, with a tentative D call TRBD1 (5 bases). Trimming shortened V by 4 bases and J by 2 bases, and 11 bases separated the two germline ends. The CDR3 has 13 amino acids. CDR1 is SQVTM and CDR2 is ANQGSEA in the germline V gene. The CDR3 reads CSVAGRANYGYTF. DNA of the CDR3: TGCAGCGTTGCTGGCAGGGCAAACTATGGCTACACCTTC.

This clonotype was observed many times. The CDR3 DNA reads as TGTGCCAGCAGTGGGACTAGTAACACCGGGGAGCTGTTTTTT. The encoded protein is CASSGTSNTGELFF. This rearrangement joins TRBV2 to TRBJ2-2; 7 bases fit TRBD2. CDR3 size: 14 residues. Per germline, CDR1 SNHLY and CDR2 FYNNEI. V gave up 4 bases and J gave up 2 bases; unmatched junction bases: 1.

This clonotype was seen ten or more times. The V gene is TRBV7-2, the J gene TRBJ2-1; D is unclear. V gave up 0 bases and J gave up 10 bases, with 10 bases separating them. The CDR3 loop spans 13 amino acids. Germline lookup yields CDR1 SGHTA and CDR2 FQGNSA. The CDR3 sequence: CASSLAGSGEQFF. The CDR3 DNA follows: TGTGCCAGCAGCTTAGCGGGGTCTGGGGAGCAGTTCTTC.